The 16 T cell receptor beta chains presented below share a single source sample, sequenced in a study of blood T cell repertoires in COVID-19. Generated by immunoSEQ multiplex PCR, the TCRdb table keeps only in-frame clones and is missing some. This table holds some 67,000 clones, 60% to 80% found once. Sequences were obtained from peripheral blood. These receptors were obtained from a woman aged 55-69 years with acute or convalescent COVID-19.

V gene TRBV5-1 combines with J gene TRBJ2-5; D remains ambiguous. V was trimmed by 0 bases and J by 5 bases, leaving 14 bases between them. The CDR3 consists of 15 residues. CDR1 SGHRS and CDR2 YFSETQ come from the germline V gene. Written as DNA, the CDR3 is TGCGCCAGCAGCTTGGGAACGCTCCAGAGGGAGACCCAGTACTTC. This sequence encodes CASSLGTLQRETQYF. Filled out from reference TRBV5-1 and TRBJ2-5, the complete variable domain reads KAGVTQTPRYLIKTRGQQVTLSCSPISGHRSVSWYQQTPGQGLQFLFEYFSETQRNKGNFPGRFSGRQFSNSRSEMNVSTLELGDSALYLCASSLGTLQRETQYFGPGTRLLVL.

The chain is built from TRBV28 and TRBJ1-6; D not certain. Germline lookup yields CDR1 MDHEN and CDR2 SYDVKM. The ends were cut back, 6 bases at V and 9 bases at J, with 9 bases in the middle. The CDR3 runs 12 residues. The CDR3 DNA reads TGTGCCAGCAGGGCCATTGGTTCACCCCTCCACTTT. This sequence encodes CASRAIGSPLHF.

The rearrangement uses TRBV28 and TRBJ1-1, with 7 bases matching TRBD1. The CDR3 runs to 15 residues. The V gene end was trimmed by 7 bases and the J gene end by 5 bases; junction bases not matched to a gene: 13. CDR1 is MDHEN and CDR2 is SYDVKM in the germline V gene. The CDR3 bases are TGTGCCAGCACTCCCCTCGGGAGGGGGCGGACTGAAGCTTTCTTT. Amino acid sequence: CASTPLGRGRTEAFF. The complete variable domain, with remaining parts taken from reference TRBV28 and TRBJ1-1, reads DVKVTQSSRYLVKRTGEKVFLECVQDMDHENMFWYRQDPGLGLRLIYFSYDVKMKEKGDIPEGYSVSREKKERFSLILESASTNQTSMYLCASTPLGRGRTEAFFGQGTRLTVV.

The chain couples TRBV5-1 to TRBJ2-3; TRBD1 is a possible D gene (5 bases). Germline V lookup: CDR1 SGHRS, CDR2 YFSETQ. Trimming stripped 0 bases from V and 2 bases from J, with 7 bases between. The CDR3 consists of 14 residues. CDR3: CASSLDRNTDTQYF. The CDR3, as DNA: TGCGCCAGCAGCTTGGACAGGAACACAGATACGCAGTATTTT.

V gene TRBV10-3 combines with J gene TRBJ1-2; 7 positions agree with TRBD1. This CDR3 is 13 amino acids long. Germline lookup yields CDR1 ENHRY and CDR2 SYGVKD. J gave up 6 bases and V 7 bases, and 8 bases lay outside the gene matches. For the CDR3, the DNA is TGTGCCATCACCCACACTACAGGGGATGGCTACACCTTC. It specifies CAITHTTGDGYTF.

The rearrangement joins TRBV19 to TRBJ1-1; tentatively, D is TRBD1 (5 bases). Deletions cut 5 bases from V and 6 bases from J, with 22 bases between. The CDR3 totals 16 residues. Germline V CDR1 and CDR2: LNHDA, SQIVND (reference sequence). CDR3 nucleotide sequence: TGTGCCAGTAGTTTCGGCAGGGAGGATGAGGTTCCTGAAGCTTTCTTT. Its translation: CASSFGREDEVPEAFF.

This rearrangement joins TRBV30 to TRBJ1-1; a possible D gene is TRBD1 (6 bases). Trimming removed 3 bases from V and 2 bases from J, with 10 bases in between. CDR3 length: 13 amino acids. The germline V gene encodes CDR1 GTSNPN and CDR2 SVGIG (reference sequence). CDR3 sequence (DNA): TGTGCCTGGAGAATAGGGGGAAACACTGAAGCTTTCTTT. Amino acids: CAWRIGGNTEAFF.

This clone was counted a few times. The chain joins TRBV7-9 to TRBJ1-2, with D possibly TRBD1 on 6 matching bases. V shed 4 bases and J shed 0 bases, with 9 bases lying between them. The CDR3 is 14 residues long. Germline V gene data show CDR1 as SEHNR and CDR2 as FQNEAQ (reference sequence). The CDR3 sequence is CASSSTGSNYGYTF. For the CDR3, the DNA is TGTGCCAGCAGCTCGACAGGTTCTAACTATGGCTACACCTTC.

V and J are TRBV6-5 and TRBJ1-6, with TRBD1 matching 9 bases. J lost 7 bases, V lost 7 bases, and 5 bases had no gene match. The length of the CDR3 is 14 residues. CDR1 and CDR2 from the germline V gene are MNHEY and SVGAGI. CDR3 residues: CASIEGQGNSPLHF. CDR3 coding DNA: TGTGCCAGCATAGAGGGACAGGGCAATTCACCCCTCCACTTT.

V and J are TRBV28 and TRBJ2-3; D may be TRBD2 (6 bases). The CDR3 is made up of 12 amino acids. CDR1 is MDHEN, CDR2 SYDVKM, per germline. V was trimmed by 1 base and J by 14 bases, leaving 13 bases between them. The CDR3 here is CASSLFLATLYF. The CDR3 DNA is TGTGCCAGCAGTTTATTCCTAGCGACCCTGTATTTT.

The rearrangement links TRBV27 to TRBJ2-5, with 8 bases fitting TRBD1. The CDR3 is 13 residues long. Germline V lookup: CDR1 MNHEY, CDR2 SMNVEV (reference sequence). J gave up 5 bases and V 6 bases, and 5 bases lay outside the gene matches. DNA for the CDR3: TGTGCCAGCAGCAGGGGGCGAGGTGAGACCCAGTACTTC. This sequence encodes CASSRGRGETQYF.

This CDR3 reads CASSIQGRQAFF. CDR3 in DNA: TGTGCCAGCAGCATACAGGGGCGACAAGCTTTCTTT. The V call is TRBV7-8, the J call TRBJ1-1, with 7 nucleotides matching TRBD1. Per the germline V gene, CDR1 is SGHVS and CDR2 is FQNEAQ. With 5 bases clipped from V and 9 bases from J, the junction kept 6 bases outside the gene matches. The CDR3 extends over 12 amino acids.

V gene TRBV7-2 combines with J gene TRBJ2-1; D may be TRBD1 (7 bases). Trimming took off 5 bases at V and 12 bases at J, with 14 bases between the two ends. This CDR3 comprises 12 residues. CDR1 and CDR2 from the germline V gene are SGHTA and FQGNSA. The CDR3 DNA sequence: TGTGCCAGCAGCACCACAGGGGAGGCGCAGTTCTTC. This encodes CASSTTGEAQFF.

J is TRBJ2-3 and V is TRBV7-6; D perhaps matches TRBD1 (5 bases). CDR1 is SGHVS, CDR2 FNYEAQ, per germline. The germline V and J ends were trimmed by 6 bases and 4 bases, with 11 bases remaining between them. This CDR3 comprises 13 residues. CDR3 sequence (DNA): TGTGCCAGCAGTTCAGGGCTTTCAGATACGCAGTATTTT. It encodes CASSSGLSDTQYF.

The genes are TRBV10-1 and TRBJ1-2, with TRBD1 identical over 8 bases. In germline, CDR1 is WNHNN, CDR2 SYGVQD (reference sequence). The CDR3 is 13 residues long. Trimming removed 6 bases from V and 6 bases from J; junction bases left unmatched: 6. The CDR3 bases are TGCGCCAGCAGCGACGGACAGGGTGATGGCTACACCTTC. Its protein product is CASSDGQGDGYTF.

The V gene is TRBV4-2, the J gene TRBJ2-1; 8 nucleotides agree with TRBD2. The germline CDR1 and CDR2 sequences are LGHNA and YNFKEQ. V shed 3 bases, J shed 9 bases, and the junction held 10 bases outside the gene matches. The CDR3 contains 15 residues. The CDR3 nucleotides read TGTGCCAGCAGCCATGGCGGCGGGGGGAGCGGTGAGCAGTTCTTC. Translated, it gives CASSHGGGGSGEQFF.